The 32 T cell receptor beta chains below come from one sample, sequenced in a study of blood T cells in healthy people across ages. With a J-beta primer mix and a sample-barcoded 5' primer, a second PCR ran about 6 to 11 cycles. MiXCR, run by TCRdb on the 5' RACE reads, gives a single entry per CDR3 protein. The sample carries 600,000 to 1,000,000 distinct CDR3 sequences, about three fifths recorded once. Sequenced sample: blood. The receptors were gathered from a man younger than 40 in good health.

The CDR3 coding sequence is TGTGCCAGCAGCCGACACGCGACAGGGGAGTTCTCACCCCTCCACTTT. It codes for CASSRHATGEFSPLHF. V is TRBV6-4 and J is TRBJ1-6; 8 nucleotides align to TRBD1. V lost 6 bases and J lost 10; bases outside the gene matches: 14. The CDR3 is 16 residues long. CDR1 and CDR2 (germline): MRHNA, SNTAGT.

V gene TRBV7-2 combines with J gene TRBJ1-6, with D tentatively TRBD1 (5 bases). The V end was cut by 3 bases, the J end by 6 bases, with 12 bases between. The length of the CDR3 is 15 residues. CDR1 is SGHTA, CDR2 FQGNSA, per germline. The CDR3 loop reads CASSFLFQGNSPLHF. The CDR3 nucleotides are TGTGCCAGCAGCTTCCTTTTTCAGGGTAATTCACCCCTCCACTTT. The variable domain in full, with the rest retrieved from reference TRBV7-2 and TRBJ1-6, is GAGVSQSPSNKVTEKGKDVELRCDPISGHTALYWYRQSLGQGLEFLIYFQGNSAPDKSGLPSDRFSAERTGGSVSTLTIQRTQQEDSAVYLCASSFLFQGNSPLHFGNGTRLTVT.

The DNA for the CDR3 is TGCAGTGCTAGACCAGGGACTCAAGTAGCGGAGACCCAGTACTTC. Its protein is CSARPGTQVAETQYF. V is TRBV20-1 and J is TRBJ2-5; D is possibly TRBD2 (6 bases). Trimming took 2 bases from V and 5 from J, leaving 18 bases between them. The germline V gene has CDR1 DFQATT and CDR2 SNEGSKA (reference sequence). This CDR3 has 15 amino acids.

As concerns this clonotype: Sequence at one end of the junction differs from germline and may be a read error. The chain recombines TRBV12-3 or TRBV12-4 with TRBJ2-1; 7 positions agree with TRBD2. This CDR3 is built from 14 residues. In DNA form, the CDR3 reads TGTGCCAGCAGCAGAAGCGGGGACTACAGTGAGCAGTTCTTC. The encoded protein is CASSRSGDYSEQFF.

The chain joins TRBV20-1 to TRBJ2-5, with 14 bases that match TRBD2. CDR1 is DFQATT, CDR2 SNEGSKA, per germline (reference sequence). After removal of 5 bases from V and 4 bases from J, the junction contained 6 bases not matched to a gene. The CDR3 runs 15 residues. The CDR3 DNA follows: TGCAGTGCTCGGACTAGCGGGAGGATGTTAGAGACCCAGTACTTC. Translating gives CSARTSGRMLETQYF.

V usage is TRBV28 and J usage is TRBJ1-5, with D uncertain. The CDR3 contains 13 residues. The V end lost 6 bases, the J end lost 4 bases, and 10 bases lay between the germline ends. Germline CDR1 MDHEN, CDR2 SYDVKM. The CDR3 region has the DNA TGTGCCAGCAGCCTGGCCCAGAATCAGCCCCAGCATTTT. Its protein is CASSLAQNQPQHF.

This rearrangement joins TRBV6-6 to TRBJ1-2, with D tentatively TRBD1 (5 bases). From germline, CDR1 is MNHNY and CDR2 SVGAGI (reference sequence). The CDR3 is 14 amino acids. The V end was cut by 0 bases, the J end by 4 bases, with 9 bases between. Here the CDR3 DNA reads TGTGCCAGCAGTTACTCTGAGAGGGGCTATGGCTACACCTTC. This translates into CASSYSERGYGYTF.

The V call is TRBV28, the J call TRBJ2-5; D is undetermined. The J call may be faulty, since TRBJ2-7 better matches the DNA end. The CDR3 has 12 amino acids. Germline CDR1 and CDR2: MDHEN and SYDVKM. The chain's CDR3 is CASRSSDYEQYF. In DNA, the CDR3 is TGTGCCAGCAGATCATCAGACTACGAGCAGTACTTC.

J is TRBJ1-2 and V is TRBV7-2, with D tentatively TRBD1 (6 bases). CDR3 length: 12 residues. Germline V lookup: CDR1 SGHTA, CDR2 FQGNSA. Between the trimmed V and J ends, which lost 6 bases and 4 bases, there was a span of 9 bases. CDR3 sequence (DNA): TGTGCCAGCAGGGACAGATTCTATGGCTACACCTTC. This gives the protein CASRDRFYGYTF.

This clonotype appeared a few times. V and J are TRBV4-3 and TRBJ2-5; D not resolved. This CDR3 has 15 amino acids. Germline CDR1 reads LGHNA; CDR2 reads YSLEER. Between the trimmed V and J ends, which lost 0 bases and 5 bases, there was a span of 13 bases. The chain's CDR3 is CASSQDPIGWETQYF. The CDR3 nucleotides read TGCGCCAGCAGCCAAGATCCGATTGGTTGGGAGACCCAGTACTTC.

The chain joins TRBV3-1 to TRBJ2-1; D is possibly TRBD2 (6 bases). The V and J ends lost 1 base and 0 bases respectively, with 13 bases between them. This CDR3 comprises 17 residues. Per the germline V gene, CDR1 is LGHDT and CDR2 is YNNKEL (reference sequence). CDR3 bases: TGTGCCAGCAGCCAAGTACCATCCGGGAGCTCCTACAATGAGCAGTTCTTC. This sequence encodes CASSQVPSGSSYNEQFF.

CDR3 sequence: CASSPVAPGDEQFF. As DNA, the CDR3 is TGTGCCAGCAGCCCCGTAGCTCCAGGGGATGAGCAGTTCTTC. V is TRBV6-5 and J is TRBJ2-1; D is possibly TRBD1 (6 bases). This CDR3 contains 14 residues. Trimming shortened V by 6 bases and J by 8 bases, and 17 bases separated the two germline ends. Germline V lookup: CDR1 MNHEY, CDR2 SVGAGI.

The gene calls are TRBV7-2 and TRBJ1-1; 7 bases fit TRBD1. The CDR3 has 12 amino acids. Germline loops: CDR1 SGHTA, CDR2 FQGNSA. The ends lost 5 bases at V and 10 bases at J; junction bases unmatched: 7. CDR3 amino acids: CASSLNRGAAFF. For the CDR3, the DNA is TGTGCCAGCAGCCTGAACAGGGGTGCAGCTTTCTTT.

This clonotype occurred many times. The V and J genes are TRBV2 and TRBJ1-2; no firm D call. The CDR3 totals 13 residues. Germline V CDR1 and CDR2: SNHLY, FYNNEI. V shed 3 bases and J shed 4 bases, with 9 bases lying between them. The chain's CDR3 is CASSEQETYGYTF. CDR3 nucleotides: TGTGCCAGCAGTGAGCAGGAGACCTATGGCTACACCTTC.

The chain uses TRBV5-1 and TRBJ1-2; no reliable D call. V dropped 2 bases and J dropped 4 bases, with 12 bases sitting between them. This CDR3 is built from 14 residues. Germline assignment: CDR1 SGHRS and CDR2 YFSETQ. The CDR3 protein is CASSLFQSSYGYTF. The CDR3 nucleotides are TGCGCCAGCAGCTTATTCCAAAGTAGCTATGGCTACACCTTC.

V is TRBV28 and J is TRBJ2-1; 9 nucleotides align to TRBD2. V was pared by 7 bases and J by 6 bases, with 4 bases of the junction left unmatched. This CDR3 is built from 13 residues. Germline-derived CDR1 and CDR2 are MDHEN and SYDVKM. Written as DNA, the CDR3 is TGTGCCAGCACCGGGACTAGCCTCAATGAGCAGTTCTTC. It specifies CASTGTSLNEQFF.

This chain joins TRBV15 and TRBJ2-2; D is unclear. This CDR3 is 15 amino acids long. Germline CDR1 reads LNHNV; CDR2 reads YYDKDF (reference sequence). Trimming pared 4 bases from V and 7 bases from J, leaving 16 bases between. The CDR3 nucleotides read TGTGCCACCAGCACCCGTGTAGGGCGTGACGGGGAGCTGTTTTTT. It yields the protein CATSTRVGRDGELFF.

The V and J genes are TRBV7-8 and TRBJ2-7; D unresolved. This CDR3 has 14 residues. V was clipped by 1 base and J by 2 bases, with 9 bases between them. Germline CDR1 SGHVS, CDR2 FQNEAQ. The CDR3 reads CASSLVFLAYEQYF. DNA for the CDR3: TGTGCCAGCAGCTTAGTATTCCTCGCCTACGAGCAGTACTTC.

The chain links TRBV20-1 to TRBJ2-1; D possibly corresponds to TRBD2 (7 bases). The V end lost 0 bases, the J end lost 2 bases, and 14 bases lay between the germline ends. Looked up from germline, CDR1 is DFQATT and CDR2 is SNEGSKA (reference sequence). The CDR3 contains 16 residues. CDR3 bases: TGCAGTGCTAGAGATCCGCGCGGGGGCCCCTACAATGAGCAGTTCTTC. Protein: CSARDPRGGPYNEQFF.

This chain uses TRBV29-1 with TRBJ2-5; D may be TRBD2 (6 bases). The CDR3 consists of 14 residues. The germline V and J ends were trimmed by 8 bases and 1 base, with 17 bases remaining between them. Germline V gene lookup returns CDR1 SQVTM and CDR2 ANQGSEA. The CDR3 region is CSIPTAGTQETQYF. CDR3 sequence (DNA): TGCAGCATACCGACAGCGGGTACCCAAGAGACCCAGTACTTC.

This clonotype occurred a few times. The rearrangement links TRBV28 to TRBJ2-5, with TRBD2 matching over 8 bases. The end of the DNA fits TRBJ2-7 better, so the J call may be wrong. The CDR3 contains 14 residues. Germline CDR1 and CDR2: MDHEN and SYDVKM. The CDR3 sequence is CASSYGGVNYEQYF. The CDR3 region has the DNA TGTGCCAGCAGCTACGGGGGGGTCAATTACGAGCAGTACTTC.

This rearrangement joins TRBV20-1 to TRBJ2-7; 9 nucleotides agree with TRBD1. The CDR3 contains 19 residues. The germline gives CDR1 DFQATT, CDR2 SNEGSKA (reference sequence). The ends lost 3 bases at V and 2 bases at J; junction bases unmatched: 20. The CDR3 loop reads CSASRLPGTGNRFTYEQYF. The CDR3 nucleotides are TGCAGTGCTAGCCGTCTTCCCGGGACAGGGAATCGTTTTACCTACGAGCAGTACTTC.

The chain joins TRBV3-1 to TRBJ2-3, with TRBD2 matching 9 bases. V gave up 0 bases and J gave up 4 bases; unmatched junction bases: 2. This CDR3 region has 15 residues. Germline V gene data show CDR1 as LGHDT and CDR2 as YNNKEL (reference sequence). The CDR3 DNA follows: TGTGCCAGCAGCCAAGATATAGCGGGAGCAGATACGCAGTATTTT. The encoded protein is CASSQDIAGADTQYF.

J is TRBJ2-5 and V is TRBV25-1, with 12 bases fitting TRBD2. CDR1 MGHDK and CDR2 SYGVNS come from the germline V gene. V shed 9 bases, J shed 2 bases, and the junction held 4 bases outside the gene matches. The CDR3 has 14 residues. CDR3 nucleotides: TGTGCCAGTGGGACTAGCGGGTCTCAAGAGACCCAGTACTTC. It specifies CASGTSGSQETQYF.

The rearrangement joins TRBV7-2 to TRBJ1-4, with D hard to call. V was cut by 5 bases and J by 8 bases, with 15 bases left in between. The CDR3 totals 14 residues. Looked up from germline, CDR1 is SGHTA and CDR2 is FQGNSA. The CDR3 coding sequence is TGTGCCAGCAGCCCCCCGGGTAGAGTGGAAAAACTGTTTTTT. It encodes CASSPPGRVEKLFF.

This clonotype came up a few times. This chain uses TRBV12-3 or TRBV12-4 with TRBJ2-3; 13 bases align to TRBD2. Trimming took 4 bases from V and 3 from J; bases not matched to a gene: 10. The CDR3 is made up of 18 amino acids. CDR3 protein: CASSSGTSGTSGTDTQYF. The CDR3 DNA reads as TGTGCCAGCAGTTCCGGGACTAGCGGGACCAGTGGAACAGATACGCAGTATTTT.

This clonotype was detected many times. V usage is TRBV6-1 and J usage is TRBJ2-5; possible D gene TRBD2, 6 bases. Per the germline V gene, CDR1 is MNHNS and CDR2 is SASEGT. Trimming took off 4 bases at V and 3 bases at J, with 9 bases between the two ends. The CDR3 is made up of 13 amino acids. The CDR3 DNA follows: TGTGCCAGCAGTGTAGCGGACAAAGAGACCCAGTACTTC. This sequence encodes CASSVADKETQYF.

The CDR3: CASSLRDFLSYEQYF. In nucleotides, the CDR3 is TGTGCCAGCAGCTTAAGGGATTTCTTATCCTACGAGCAGTACTTC. The rearrangement uses TRBV11-2 and TRBJ2-7, with D uncertain. Germline CDR1 SGHAT, CDR2 FQNNGV. V was shortened by 2 bases and J by 1 base, with 12 bases between the two germline ends. This CDR3 is 15 amino acids long.

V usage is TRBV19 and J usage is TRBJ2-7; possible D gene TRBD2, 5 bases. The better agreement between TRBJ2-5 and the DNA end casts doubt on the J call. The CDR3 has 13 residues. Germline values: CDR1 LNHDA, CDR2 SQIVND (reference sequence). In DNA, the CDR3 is TGTGCCAGTAGTACCGACGCGGGCGAGACCCAGTACTTC. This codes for CASSTDAGETQYF.

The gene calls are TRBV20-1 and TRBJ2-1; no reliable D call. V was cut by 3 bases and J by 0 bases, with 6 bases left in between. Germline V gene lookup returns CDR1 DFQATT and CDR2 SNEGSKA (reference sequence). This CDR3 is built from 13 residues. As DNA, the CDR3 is TGCAGTGCTAGTTGGGGCTCCTACAATGAGCAGTTCTTC. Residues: CSASWGSYNEQFF.

This CDR3 reads CASSFRWPPLHF. CDR3 nucleotides: TGTGCCAGCAGTTTTCGATGGCCACCCCTCCACTTT. The chain is built from TRBV12-3 or TRBV12-4 and TRBJ1-6; no definite D call. CDR3 length equals 12 residues. The V and J ends lost 3 bases and 11 bases respectively, with 8 bases between them.

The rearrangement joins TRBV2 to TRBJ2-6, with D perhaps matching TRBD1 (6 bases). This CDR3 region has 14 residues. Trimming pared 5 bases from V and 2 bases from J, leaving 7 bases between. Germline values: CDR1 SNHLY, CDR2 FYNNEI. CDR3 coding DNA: TGTGCCAGCAGTTGGGGGCCTGGGGCCAACGTCCTGACTTTC. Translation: CASSWGPGANVLTF.